The following is a T cell receptor beta chain sequence with its context. The antigen is undetermined. The sample belongs to a study of a mutant IDH1 vaccine in newly diagnosed glioma. The time point was: week 5, during vaccination. All doses held 300 ug of mutant IDH1 20-mer peptide, with topical imiquimod. The CDR3 totals 13 residues. Germline CDR1 and CDR2: SGHDN and FVKESK. V was pared by 4 bases and J by 6 bases, with 12 bases between. TCRdb's copy holds only in-frame clones and misses some; the assay was immunoSEQ multiplex PCR. The sample yields tens of thousands of clones, approximately 82% seen once.

This sample comprised PBMCs, obtained from a glioma patient whose treatment included an IDH1 peptide vaccine. The chain employs TRBV14 and TRBJ2-5, with D possibly matching TRBD2 (6 bases). The clonotype comes from a woman aged 18-35 years with glioma. Some clones in this sample may be carry-over from other donors' samples. As DNA, the CDR3 is TGTGCCAGCAGCCCCAACGGGGGAAAGACCCAGTACTTC. Its translation: CASSPNGGKTQYF. The entire variable domain, with the rest obtained from reference TRBV14 and TRBJ2-5, is as follows: EAGVTQFPSHSVIEKGQTVTLRCDPISGHDNLYWYRRVMGKEIKFLLHFVKESKQDESGMPNNRFLAERTGGTYSTLKVQPAELEDSGVYFCASSPNGGKTQYFGPGTRLLVL.